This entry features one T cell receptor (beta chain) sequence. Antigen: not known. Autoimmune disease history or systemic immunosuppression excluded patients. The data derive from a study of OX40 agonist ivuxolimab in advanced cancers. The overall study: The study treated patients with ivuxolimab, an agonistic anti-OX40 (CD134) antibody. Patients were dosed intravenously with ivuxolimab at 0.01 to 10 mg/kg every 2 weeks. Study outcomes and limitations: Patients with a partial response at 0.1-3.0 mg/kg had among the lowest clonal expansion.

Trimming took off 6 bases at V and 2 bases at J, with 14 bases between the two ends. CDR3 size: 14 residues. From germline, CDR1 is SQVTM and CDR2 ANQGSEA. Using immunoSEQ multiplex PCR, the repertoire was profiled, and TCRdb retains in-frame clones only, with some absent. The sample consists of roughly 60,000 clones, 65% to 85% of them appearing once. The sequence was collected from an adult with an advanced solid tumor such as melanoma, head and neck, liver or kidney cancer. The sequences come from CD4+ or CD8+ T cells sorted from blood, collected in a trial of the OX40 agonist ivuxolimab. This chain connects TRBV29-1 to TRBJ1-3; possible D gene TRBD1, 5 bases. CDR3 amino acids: CSVSGTGAGNTIYF. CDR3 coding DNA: TGCAGCGTCTCCGGGACGGGTGCTGGAAACACCATATATTTT.